Here is one T cell receptor beta chain with its context. V was cut by 4 bases and J by 5 bases, with 5 bases left in between. The CDR3 length is 12 residues. CDR1 MRHNA and CDR2 SNTAGT come from the germline V gene. This entry belongs to a study of blood T cell repertoires in COVID-19. Study context: Collection of acute and convalescent COVID-19 samples took place in the United States, Italy and Spain. Sources were T cells, B-cell-depleted T cells, or PBMCs; the material itself was cDNA or gDNA.

As handled by the study authors: Amplifying reference gene primers gave estimates of nucleated cell counts. Measured with immunoSEQ multiplex PCR; TCRdb has only the in-frame clones, and not every one. V and J calls and clone size are those listed in that table; D and trimming were worked out from the DNA. The sample holds about half a million clones, 85% to 90% seen once. The sequence came from a man between 18 and 35 years old with COVID-19, enrolled during active disease. This sequence joins TRBV6-4 and TRBJ2-2, with D maybe TRBD1 (5 bases). Sequences were obtained from peripheral blood. CDR3 sequence: CASSAGTGELFF. CDR3 DNA: TGTGCCAGCAGTGCAGGGACCGGGGAGCTGTTTTTT.